This TCR beta chain was identified in a study of blood T cell repertoires in COVID-19 (dated by TCRdb to about 2020). A note on the overall study: Samples from collaborators originated in the United States, Italy and Spain and spanned both the acute and convalescent phases of COVID-19. The sample metadata nearly always contained a de-identified subject ID, COVID-19 status, age in years and sex. Samples were obtained from the ongoing ImmuneRACE study (first 160 participants) and from over a thousand subjects provided by 6 global collaborators. The prospective study material was composed of cDNA or gDNA derived from T cells, B-cell-depleted T cells, or PBMCs. The dataset comprised deeply sampled blood TCRbeta repertoires from subjects exposed to, actively infected with, or recovered from COVID-19. Where HLA class I and class II types were available, the types were taken from metadata supplied by the sample provider, not from assay-based typing. The repertoires were released in a freely available public database intended as a resource for research on the immune response to SARS-CoV-2.

TCRbeta CDR3 regions were amplified from genomic DNA using the immunoSEQ Assay, a bias-controlled multiplex PCR. In the source study's methods: The number of nucleated cells in each sample was estimated from the amplification of reference gene primers within the assay. Sequence reads were collapsed and filtered to measure the absolute abundance of every unique TCRbeta CDR3 rearrangement. For each sample, productive Simpson clonality was calculated as the square root of Simpson's diversity index over productive rearrangements. The clones in this table, taken by TCRdb from immuneACCESS, are in-frame only. Not every clone is retained; where verified, under half of the shortfall comes from an unresolved V gene, and the cause of the rest is unknown. The DNA gave D and trimming, while V, J and clone size come from that table. This sample lists around 470,000 clones; approximately 92% were detected once. The ten largest make up roughly 0.84% of the sample.

One collaborating source in Seattle enrolled patients during active infection and followed them longitudinally through the course of disease. The collaborating institutions used their own protocols to collect whole blood in K2EDTA tubes. For TCRbeta analysis, collaborator samples were shipped as frozen whole blood, as isolated PBMCs, or as DNA extracted from either sample type. Worth noting for this clone: It has no known antigen specificity. The input lacks base qualities; no much larger clone sits a single base away.

Results and caveats for the whole study, not just this receptor: How much clinical and demographic metadata was included differed by source and by participant, and the metadata was provided uncurated.

The material sequenced was peripheral blood. The receptor's source is a man younger than 35 with COVID-19, enrolled during active disease.

The CDR3 region: CASSLERTPSGANVLTF. Read as DNA, the sequence is TGCGCCAGCAGCTTGGAACGCACTCCCTCTGGGGCCAACGTCCTGACTTTC. The chain is encoded by TRBV5-1 joined to TRBJ2-6; the D gene assignment is ambiguous. Via the germline V gene, CDR1 is SGHRS and CDR2 YFSETQ. Between the V and J ends, shortened by 0 bases and 0 bases respectively, the junction contains 10 bases. From the cysteine up to the phenylalanine, the CDR3 has a length of 17 residues. Here the CDR3 DNA is all that survives: 51 bases in frame from base 1.